Below, 19 T cell receptor beta chains from the same sample are listed, as sequenced in a study of blood T cells in healthy people across ages. Together with a sample-barcoded 5' primer, a J-beta primer mix was included in a second PCR lasting roughly 6 to 12 cycles. MiXCR, applied by TCRdb to the 5' RACE reads, yields one record per CDR3 protein. Among around 1,800,000 distinct CDR3 sequences listed, approximately 39% were seen once. The sequenced sample was blood. The receptor set was obtained from a human donor in good health.

This clonotype has only a few counts. The chain couples TRBV6-5 to TRBJ1-2, with D possibly being TRBD1 (5 bases). V was pared by 5 bases and J by 3 bases, with 10 bases between. This CDR3 is 13 amino acids long. Germline V gene lookup returns CDR1 MNHEY and CDR2 SVGAGI. The CDR3 DNA follows: TGTGCCAGCAGTCGACAGCGGGACTATGGCTACACCTTC. Protein sequence: CASSRQRDYGYTF.

This clonotype was detected only a few times. This chain connects TRBV6-2 or TRBV6-3 to TRBJ1-5; D ambiguous. V dropped 7 bases and J dropped 7 bases, with 14 bases sitting between them. The CDR3 has 13 residues. Germline assignment: CDR1 MNHEY and CDR2 SVGEGT. DNA for the CDR3: TGTGCCAGCAAGTGGGAGGTTCACCAGCCCCAGCATTTT. Translated: CASKWEVHQPQHF.

V usage is TRBV28 and J usage is TRBJ2-3; 7 nucleotides agree with TRBD1. V dropped 2 bases and J dropped 2; count of bases not matched to a gene: 10. The CDR3 is 17 amino acids. Germline CDR1 MDHEN, CDR2 SYDVKM. The CDR3 here is CASSLTADRLITDTQYF. CDR3 in DNA: TGTGCCAGCAGTTTAACGGCGGACAGGTTAATCACAGATACGCAGTATTTT.

The chain has TRBV7-9 and TRBJ2-2; 9 bases map to TRBD1. This CDR3 has 16 residues. V lost 4 bases and J lost 6; bases outside the gene matches: 9. Germline CDR1 reads SEHNR; CDR2 reads FQNEAQ (reference sequence). In DNA, the CDR3 is TGTGCCAGCAGCTCACGGGGGACAGGGAAGCCCGGGGAGCTGTTTTTT. The encoded protein is CASSSRGTGKPGELFF.

For the CDR3, the DNA is TGTGCCAGCAGCTTTGGATCCATCTATGGCTACACCTTC. It yields the protein CASSFGSIYGYTF. This chain connects TRBV5-5 to TRBJ1-2, with D unresolved. V was shortened by 2 bases and J by 4 bases, with 9 bases between the two germline ends. Per germline, CDR1 SGHKS and CDR2 YYEKEE (reference sequence). This CDR3 region has 13 residues.

The chain uses TRBV4-1 and TRBJ2-7, with D uncertain. Germline V gene sequence: CDR1 MGHRA, CDR2 YSYEKL. Trimming took off 0 bases at V and 1 base at J, with 10 bases between the two ends. The CDR3 has 15 amino acids. The chain's CDR3 is CASSQDSLGSYEQYF. CDR3 DNA sequence: TGCGCCAGCAGCCAAGACTCCCTTGGGTCCTACGAGCAGTACTTC.

This CDR3 is CASRIPGDTQYF. The CDR3 DNA reads TGTGCCAGCAGAATCCCGGGAGATACGCAGTATTTT. This chain uses TRBV12-3 or TRBV12-4 with TRBJ2-3; D is ambiguous. Trimming removed 6 bases from V and 5 bases from J, with 9 bases in between. This CDR3 region has 12 residues.

In its sample, this clonotype was seen a few times. The chain links TRBV7-9 to TRBJ1-1, with 7 bases that match TRBD1. After removal of 5 bases from V and 2 bases from J, the junction contained 11 bases not matched to a gene. The CDR3 extends over 16 amino acids. CDR1 and CDR2 (germline): SEHNR, FQNEAQ (reference sequence). The chain's CDR3 is CASSITPTGYNTEAFF. The CDR3 DNA follows: TGTGCCAGCAGCATCACACCGACAGGGTATAACACTGAAGCTTTCTTT.

The CDR3 DNA follows: TGTGCCAGCAGCGTAGGAGGGGGCTATGAGCAGTTCTTC. Amino acid sequence: CASSVGGGYEQFF. This chain joins TRBV9 and TRBJ2-1, with 7 bases lining up with TRBD1. This CDR3 is 13 amino acids long. V was pared by 0 bases and J by 8 bases, with 2 bases of the junction left unmatched. CDR1 is SGDLS and CDR2 is YYNGEE in the germline V gene.

Concerning this clonotype itself: One junction end does not reproduce the germline sequence, and a read error may be involved. The V gene is TRBV7-7, the J gene TRBJ2-1; D possibly corresponds to TRBD1 (6 bases). Germline V lookup: CDR1 SSHAT, CDR2 FNYEAQ (reference sequence). This CDR3 spans 13 amino acids. The chain's CDR3 is CVSSLLGDIEQFF. DNA for the CDR3: TGTGTCAGCAGCTTATTGGGGGACATCGAGCAGTTCTTC. Combining the CDR3 with reference TRBV7-7 and TRBJ2-1 gives the whole variable domain GAGVSQSPRYKVTKRGQDVTLRCDPISSHATLYWYQQALGQGPEFLTYFNYEAQPDKSGLPSDRFSAERPEGSISTLTIQRTEQRDSAMYRCVSSLLGDIEQFFGPGTRLTVL.

The chain recombines TRBV7-2 with TRBJ2-1, with D uncertain. Looked up from germline, CDR1 is SGHTA and CDR2 is FQGNSA. Between the trimmed V and J ends, which lost 3 bases and 5 bases, there was a span of 11 bases. The CDR3 spans 14 residues. CDR3 in amino acids: CASSFVSSHNEQFF. In DNA form, the CDR3 reads TGTGCCAGCAGCTTTGTAAGTTCCCACAATGAGCAGTTCTTC.

The V call is TRBV29-1, the J call TRBJ1-2; the match to TRBD1 covers 12 bases. CDR3 length: 14 residues. The V and J ends lost 6 bases and 6 bases, in that order; junction bases with no gene match: 8. Germline V CDR1 and CDR2: SQVTM, ANQGSEA. CDR3 region: CSVEKGQGAHGYTF. The CDR3 DNA reads as TGCAGCGTCGAAAAGGGACAGGGGGCGCATGGCTACACCTTC. The full variable domain, its missing parts supplied by reference TRBV29-1 and TRBJ1-2, is SAVISQKPSRDICQRGTSLTIQCQVDSQVTMMFWYRQQPGQSLTLIATANQGSEATYESGFVIDKFPISRPNLTFSTLTVSNMSPEDSSIYLCSVEKGQGAHGYTFGSGTRLTVV.

J is TRBJ1-1 and V is TRBV6-5, with unresolved D. The CDR3 contains 14 residues. With 8 bases removed from V and 5 bases from J, the gap between germline ends came to 18 bases. Germline CDR1 reads MNHEY; CDR2 reads SVGAGI. The CDR3 here is CASLISVGGTEAFF. Here the CDR3 DNA reads TGTGCCAGCCTAATAAGTGTCGGCGGGACTGAAGCTTTCTTT.

The gene calls are TRBV2 and TRBJ1-1, with unresolved D. This CDR3 is built from 13 residues. CDR1 SNHLY and CDR2 FYNNEI come from the germline V gene. The ends were cut back, 6 bases at V and 1 base at J, with 9 bases in the middle. The CDR3 here is CASSDTSNTEAFF. CDR3 DNA sequence: TGTGCCAGCAGCGACACATCGAACACTGAAGCTTTCTTT.

This clonotype came up a few times. The chain carries TRBV6-5 and TRBJ2-1, with D unresolved. Germline loops: CDR1 MNHEY, CDR2 SVGAGI. Trimming took 0 bases from V and 8 from J, leaving 14 bases between them. The CDR3 is made up of 15 amino acids. CDR3 DNA sequence: TGTGCCAGCAGTTACTCTATTGCCCCTAGTGATGAGCAGTTCTTC. Translation gives CASSYSIAPSDEQFF.

This clonotype was counted ten times or more. The chain is built from TRBV29-1 and TRBJ1-2; D not certain. V lost 5 bases, J lost 6 bases, and 10 bases lay in between. Per the germline V gene, CDR1 is SQVTM and CDR2 is ANQGSEA. CDR3 size: 11 residues. The CDR3 loop is CSVTGSHGYTF. CDR3 bases: TGCAGCGTTACCGGGTCTCATGGCTACACCTTC.

This clonotype came up many times. This chain connects TRBV7-8 to TRBJ2-7; D uncertain. The CDR3 consists of 13 residues. Per the germline V gene, CDR1 is SGHVS and CDR2 is FQNEAQ. The germline V and J ends were trimmed by 1 base and 6 bases, with 10 bases remaining between them. CDR3 in DNA: TGTGCCAGCAGCTTAGTTTCCCGAGGCGAGCAGTACTTC. It translates to CASSLVSRGEQYF.

The chain uses TRBV15 and TRBJ1-1; D is perhaps TRBD1 (6 bases). V gave up 0 bases and J gave up 1 base, with 12 bases separating them. Germline V lookup: CDR1 LNHNV, CDR2 YYDKDF (reference sequence). The length of the CDR3 is 16 residues. This CDR3 reads CATSRDHPGANTEAFF. As DNA, the CDR3 is TGTGCCACCAGCAGAGATCATCCAGGGGCGAACACTGAAGCTTTCTTT. The complete variable domain, with remaining parts taken from reference TRBV15 and TRBJ1-1, reads DAMVIQNPRYQVTQFGKPVTLSCSQTLNHNVMYWYQQKSSQAPKLLFHYYDKDFNNEADTPDNFQSRRPNTSFCFLDIRSPGLGDTAMYLCATSRDHPGANTEAFFGQGTRLTVV.

This chain uses TRBV29-1 with TRBJ1-2, with D perhaps matching TRBD1 (5 bases). Germline V CDR1 and CDR2: SQVTM, ANQGSEA. V lost 6 bases, J lost 7 bases, and 15 bases lay in between. This CDR3 contains 12 residues. The CDR3 bases are TGCAGCGTCGGGGGGGGGACCAGTGGCTACACCTTC. Encoded protein: CSVGGGTSGYTF. The full variable domain, rest sourced from reference TRBV29-1 and TRBJ1-2, is SAVISQKPSRDICQRGTSLTIQCQVDSQVTMMFWYRQQPGQSLTLIATANQGSEATYESGFVIDKFPISRPNLTFSTLTVSNMSPEDSSIYLCSVGGGTSGYTFGSGTRLTVV.